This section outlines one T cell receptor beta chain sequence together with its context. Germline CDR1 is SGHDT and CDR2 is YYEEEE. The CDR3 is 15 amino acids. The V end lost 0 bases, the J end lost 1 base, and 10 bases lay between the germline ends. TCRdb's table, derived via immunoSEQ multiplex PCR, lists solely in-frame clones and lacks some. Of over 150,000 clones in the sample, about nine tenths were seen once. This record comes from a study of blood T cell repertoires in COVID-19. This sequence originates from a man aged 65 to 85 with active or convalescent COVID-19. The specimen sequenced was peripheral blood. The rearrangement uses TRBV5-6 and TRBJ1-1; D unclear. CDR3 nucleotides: TGTGCCAGCAGCTTGGCCGGGGTCTGGAACACTGAAGCTTTCTTT. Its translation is CASSLAGVWNTEAFF. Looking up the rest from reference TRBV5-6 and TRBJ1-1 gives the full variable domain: DAGVTQSPTHLIKTRGQQVTLRCSPKSGHDTVSWYQQALGQGPQFIFQYYEEEERQRGNFPDRFSGHQFPNYSSELNVNALLLGDSALYLCASSLAGVWNTEAFFGQGTRLTVV.